This TCR beta chain appears in the sequencing data of a study of T cell changes during pregnancy in multiple sclerosis. V was shortened by 1 base and J by 4 bases, with 14 bases between the two germline ends. CDR1 is LGHNA, CDR2 YNFKEQ, per germline. The CDR3 sequence is 16 residues long. Data came from immunoSEQ multiplex PCR; TCRdb stores just in-frame clones and leaves some out. Of 40,000 to 50,000 clones detected, 90% appear once; the ten largest clones hold roughly 0.7%. The specimen was CD4+ T cells from peripheral blood mononuclear cells, collected before pregnancy. This chain uses TRBV4-2 with TRBJ1-5; possible D gene TRBD1, 5 bases. The receptor was isolated from a female donor with multiple sclerosis, enrolled in a pregnancy study. The CDR3 sequence is CASSQGAGGRNQPQHF. CDR3 nucleotides: TGTGCCAGCAGCCAAGGGGCGGGGGGTCGAAATCAGCCCCAGCATTTT.